The rows below give T cell receptor beta chains drawn from one sample of a study of T-cell memory formation after mild COVID-19. Each CDR3 protein is one row after TCRdb ran MiXCR on the 5' RACE reads. The sample contains hundreds of thousands of distinct CDR3 sequences, around a quarter of which appear only once. Sequencing was carried out using PBMCs or a T cell subset sorted from them (not recorded which). These receptors all stem from an adult woman who had mild COVID-19 (a few samples of this study predate the infection). Cell type and time point are not known. Each CDR3 is given with its conserved first and last residue. The D gene is left open where the match is weak. For some rows the clone size is stated as once, few or many, or as a class when expanded; others skip it.

>TRBJ1-2|-|TRBV5-1|-
TGCGCCAGCAGTTTAGCCGGGGACATGCGAAGGGGCTACACCTTC
CASSLAGDMRRGYTF
>TRBJ2-1|TRBD2|TRBV7-8|few
TGTGCCATCAGCTTAGAACTAGCGGGCTACAATGAGCAGTTCTTC
CAISLELAGYNEQFF
>TRBJ2-7|TRBD2|TRBV11-2|-
TGTGCCAGCAGCTGGGGACTAGCGGCATTTACCTACGAGCAGTACTTC
CASSWGLAAFTYEQYF
>TRBJ2-2|TRBD1|TRBV7-8|-
TGTGCCAGCAGCTCGGGACAGGGGGATTGGTACGTCGGGGAGCTGTTTTTT
CASSSGQGDWYVGELFF
>TRBJ1-6|-|TRBV5-6|-
TGTGCCAGCAGCTTGTCCGGTCCGGTATTTAATTCACCCCTCCACTTT
CASSLSGPVFNSPLHF
>TRBJ1-6|-|TRBV14|-
TGTGCCAGCAGCCAAGGATGGGAATCTAATTCACCCCTCCACTTT
CASSQGWESNSPLHF
>TRBJ2-7|-|TRBV20-1|few
TGCAGTGCTAGAGTCGGCTCCGACTCCTACGAGCAGTACTTC
CSARVGSDSYEQYF
>TRBJ2-1|TRBD2|TRBV5-1|few
TGCGCCAGCAGCTCCTCCGGGACTACTTACAATGAGCAGTTCTTC
CASSSSGTTYNEQFF
>TRBJ2-3|TRBD2|TRBV19|few
TGTGCCAGTAGTATAGACCGGGACTACCCTGGAACAGATACGCAGTATTTT
CASSIDRDYPGTDTQYF
>TRBJ2-5|-|TRBV7-8|-
TGTGCCAGCAGCTTAGATTCTTGGAAAGAGACCCAGTACTTC
CASSLDSWKETQYF
>TRBJ2-3|-|TRBV5-1|few
TGCGCCAGCAGCTTACGCCCATTGGATACGCAGTATTTT
CASSLRPLDTQYF
>TRBJ1-2|-|TRBV20-1|many
TGCAGTGCTAGCGGACAGAGCTATGGCTACACCTTC
CSASGQSYGYTF
>TRBJ2-7|TRBD1|TRBV7-2|-
TGTGCCAGCAGCCCGATTCGGGACAGTCACCGCGAGCAGTACTTC
CASSPIRDSHREQYF
>TRBJ2-5|-|TRBV27|-
TGTGCCAGCAGAACCGGGAAAAGACAAGAGACCCAGTACTTC
CASRTGKRQETQYF
>TRBJ2-1|TRBD1|TRBV9|-
TGTGCCAGCAGCCCATATAGGGACAGGAGTTACAATGAGCAGTTCTTC
CASSPYRDRSYNEQFF
>TRBJ2-3|-|TRBV7-3|-
TGTGCCAGCAGCTCGGTAGGATCGGCAGATACGCAGTATTTT
CASSSVGSADTQYF
>TRBJ1-1|-|TRBV5-6|-
TGTGCCAGCAGCCTGACGACAGAACGGGCTTTCTTT
CASSLTTERAFF
>TRBJ2-7|TRBD1|TRBV12-3/TRBV12-4|few
TGTGCCAGCAGCCCACAGGGGGCTCTCGAGCAGTACTTC
CASSPQGALEQYF
>TRBJ2-7|-|TRBV5-6|few
TGTGCCAGCAGCCTTAGCGGAGATGTTTACGAGCAGTACTTC
CASSLSGDVYEQYF
>TRBJ2-2|TRBD2|TRBV7-3|once
TGTGCCAGCAGCCATCTAGCGGGAGGGCAAACCGGGGAGCTGTTTTTT
CASSHLAGGQTGELFF
>TRBJ2-5|TRBD1|TRBV15|few
TGTGCCACCAGCAATACAGGGGAGGAGACCCAGTACTTC
CATSNTGEETQYF
>TRBJ2-7|-|TRBV6-6|few
TGTGCCAGCAGTTACTCGATATGGCAGGGTGGCGACGAGCAGTACTTC
CASSYSIWQGGDEQYF
>TRBJ1-5|-|TRBV12-3/TRBV12-4|-
TGTGCCAGCAGTTTTCAGGGTAGCAATCAGCCCCAGAATTTT
CASSFQGSNQPQNF
>TRBJ1-4|-|TRBV4-1|-
TGCGCCAGCAGCCAAGATATTCCGGGTGAAAAACTGTTTTTT
CASSQDIPGEKLFF
>TRBJ1-1|-|TRBV7-9|-
TGTGCCAGCAACCCTTATCTAGAAGCTTTCTTT
CASNPYLEAFF
>TRBJ2-3|-|TRBV11-2|-
TGTGCCAGCAGCGCGCGGGGGCTGGGTTCGGATACGCAGTATTTT
CASSARGLGSDTQYF
>TRBJ1-2|-|TRBV7-2|-
TGTGCCAGCAGCTTAGCGCTCTCGGGAAGGACGAGTGGCTACACCTTC
CASSLALSGRTSGYTF
>TRBJ2-5|-|TRBV5-1|-
TGCGCCAGCAGCTTGAACGGTCGCGTGGAAGAGACCCAGTACTTC
CASSLNGRVEETQYF
>TRBJ2-7|TRBD2|TRBV20-1|few
TGCAGTGCTAGAGCGCTAGCGGGATGGGTTCGCCCCTACGAGCAGTACTTC
CSARALAGWVRPYEQYF
>TRBJ1-3|-|TRBV11-1|few
TGTGCCAGCAGCTTCGGTTCCGGGACCCCTGGAAACACCATATATTTT
CASSFGSGTPGNTIYF
>TRBJ2-7|-|TRBV5-1|-
TGCGCCAGCAGTCTCCCGGGCGCAGGAGACTCCTACGAGCAGTACTTC
CASSLPGAGDSYEQYF
>TRBJ1-2|-|TRBV5-1|-
TGCGCCAGCAGCTTGTTCGGGAACGACTATGGCTACACCTTC
CASSLFGNDYGYTF
>TRBJ2-2|-|TRBV12-3/TRBV12-4|few
TGTGCCAGCTATCTGGGCGGGGAGCTGTTTTTT
CASYLGGELFF
>TRBJ2-1|TRBD1|TRBV2|few
TGTGCCAGGGTTCTAGGGGGCACTGGCAATGAGCAGTTCTTC
CARVLGGTGNEQFF
>TRBJ2-1|TRBD1|TRBV25-1|few
TGTGCCAGCAGTGTACCAGGACAGGGGGACAATGAGCAGTTCTTC
CASSVPGQGDNEQFF
>TRBJ1-3|-|TRBV2|few
TGTGCCAGCAGTGAATGGGGGTCCGGGAGCTCTGGAAACACCATATATTTT
CASSEWGSGSSGNTIYF
>TRBJ2-1|TRBD1|TRBV5-1|-
TGCGCCAGCAGCTTGGGGGGACAGACCCTCCATGAGCAGTTCTTC
CASSLGGQTLHEQFF
>TRBJ1-4|-|TRBV30|-
TGTGCCTGGAGTACCGGGACAAGGACAACTAATGAAAAACTGTTTTTT
CAWSTGTRTTNEKLFF
>TRBJ2-1|-|TRBV7-2|-
TGTGCCAGCAGCCGCGGGCCGGGGCCTTACAATGAGCAGTTCTTC
CASSRGPGPYNEQFF
>TRBJ2-5|TRBD1|TRBV7-2|once
TGTGCCAGCAGCGCCCGGACAGGGGGCATGGAGTACTTC
CASSARTGGMEYF
>TRBJ1-3|-|TRBV12-3/TRBV12-4|-
TGTGCCAGCAGGGCGACGGGGGGCTTCTCTGGAAACACCATATATTTT
CASRATGGFSGNTIYF
>TRBJ1-1|-|TRBV7-8|-
TGTGCCAGCAGCTTATGGGCCAGCGGCGCAAACACTGAAGCTTTCTTT
CASSLWASGANTEAFF